This T cell receptor beta chain came from a study of T-cell reconstitution after alpha-beta-depleted transplantation in children. Study results and caveats: A year had passed since transplant, and T-cell counts and diversity by then came mostly from newly produced T cells. The origin of high day-60 TCRbeta diversity in some patients lay in surviving recipient T cells and thymic progenitors. Several hundred expanded graft clones reportedly were the source of alpha-beta T cells about two months after transplant.

This CDR3 is 20 amino acids long. Construction of the TCRbeta library involved unique molecular identifiers. TCRdb used MiXCR to reprocess the PCR reads, holding one entry per CDR3 protein. The sample gives around 490,000 distinct CDR3 sequences, about an eighth of which show up once; 13% to 15% is in the top ten. Notes on this clonotype: What it recognizes is unknown.

The sequence derives from a female patient aged 2 to 10 who had a stem cell transplant for aplastic anemia, so the T cells may come from the graft donor. The source was PBMCs, mostly from graft donor cells, collected 180 days after TCRalphabeta/CD19-depleted stem cell transplant. The chain uses TRBV21-1 and TRBJ2-7; the table names TRBD2, a call not compared with the DNA. TRBV21-1 is reported as a pseudogene. The CDR3 reads CASSRSGGLAGKTSSYEQYV. For the CDR3, the DNA is TGTGCCAGCAGCCGGTCTGGGGGGCTAGCGGGAAAAACGAGCTCCTACGAGCAGTACGTC.